This TCR beta chain stems from a study of response to subunit inactivated influenza vaccine. This clonotype came up a few times. The germline V and J ends were trimmed by 0 bases and 7 bases, with 7 bases remaining between them. This CDR3 is 12 amino acids long. Germline V CDR1 and CDR2: SGDLS, YYNGEE. TCRdb redid the calling of the RT-PCR reads with MiXCR, one entry per CDR3 protein. The table records hundreds of thousands of distinct CDR3 sequences, about 14% of them present only once. This TCR came from a man over 45 who received an inactivated influenza vaccine. The chain recombines TRBV9 with TRBJ1-2, with D perhaps matching TRBD1 (5 bases). Sequenced here: PBMCs from blood, sampled less than 15 days before vaccination. CDR3 region: CASSVGGAGYTF. In DNA form, the CDR3 reads TGTGCCAGCAGCGTAGGAGGGGCTGGCTACACCTTC.